This entry is about one T cell receptor beta chain. The data derive from a study of T cell clones after liver transplantation. J lost 7 bases, V lost 5 bases, and 7 bases had no gene match. This CDR3 is built from 13 residues. The germline gives CDR1 MNHNY, CDR2 SVGAGI (reference sequence). Here immunoSEQ multiplex PCR was the method, and the copy in TCRdb shows in-frame clones only, minus some. Counted here are nearly 55,000 clones, 65% to 85% occurring once; the ten biggest clones make up about 8.5%. This chain uses TRBV6-6 with TRBJ2-5, with 7 nucleotides matching TRBD1. The sequence derives from a human donor who received a liver transplant. The specimen was CD4+ T cells from blood, collected before liver transplant. The CDR3 loop reads CASSPGQVGTQYF. Here the CDR3 DNA reads TGTGCCAGCAGTCCCGGACAGGTTGGGACCCAGTACTTC.